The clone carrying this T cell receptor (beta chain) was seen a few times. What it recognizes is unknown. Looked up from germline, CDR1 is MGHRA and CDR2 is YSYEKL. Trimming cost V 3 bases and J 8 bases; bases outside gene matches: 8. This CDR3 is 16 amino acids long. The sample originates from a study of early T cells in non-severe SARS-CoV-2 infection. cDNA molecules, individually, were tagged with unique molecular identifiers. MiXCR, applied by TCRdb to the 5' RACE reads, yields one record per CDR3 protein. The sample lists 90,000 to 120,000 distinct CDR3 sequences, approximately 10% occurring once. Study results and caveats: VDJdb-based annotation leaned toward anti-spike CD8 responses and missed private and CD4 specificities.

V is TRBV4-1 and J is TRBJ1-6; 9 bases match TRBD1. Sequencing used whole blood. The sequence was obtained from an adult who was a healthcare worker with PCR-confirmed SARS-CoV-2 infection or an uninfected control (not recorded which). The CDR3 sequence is CASSQAPGQGYSPLHF. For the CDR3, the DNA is TGCGCCAGCAGCCAGGCCCCGGGACAGGGTTATTCACCCCTCCACTTT.